This T cell receptor beta chain emerged from a study of cytomegalovirus exposure and HLA in healthy donors. Regarding the study as a whole: The listing of 150 to 200 TCR beta chains classed them as cytomegalovirus-associated. It was taken for granted in presence/absence analyses that sequencing depth across donors was roughly uniform.

Primers for the PCR totalled 60 Vbeta and 13 Jbeta. In the original processing: About 10 million shared chains were among 80 million or so unique TCR beta chains counted in a later analysis. The repertoire was sequenced with immunoSEQ multiplex PCR; TCRdb's copy has only in-frame clones and lacks some. From that table come the V and J calls and clone size; the DNA was used to work out D and trimming. The sample totals about 75,000 clones. It was healthy bone marrow donors who served as donors. To note about this clone: What it binds is unknown.

Germline V CDR1 and CDR2: MGHRA, YSYEKL. The CDR3 is 18 amino acids. Between the trimmed V and J ends, which lost 1 base and 0 bases, there was a span of 16 bases. Specimen: PBMCs. The chain recombines TRBV4-1 with TRBJ1-3; D is possibly TRBD1 (5 bases). The sequence was collected from a man aged 35 to 55 in good health and CMV-seronegative. In DNA, the CDR3 is TGCGCCAGCAGCCAAGGGGTATGGGGGGGAAGCTCTGGAAACACCATATATTTT. Translation: CASSQGVWGGSSGNTIYF.